The 12 T cell receptor beta chains below come from one sample, sequenced in a study of blood T cell repertoires in COVID-19. Assay used: immunoSEQ multiplex PCR; TCRdb lists only in-frame clones, some missing. The table lists about 320,000 clones, 70% to 90% of them singletons. Sequencing was carried out using peripheral blood. These receptors were collected from a man aged 18 to 30 who had recovered from COVID-19.

This chain links TRBV18 with TRBJ2-4; D is possibly TRBD1 (6 bases). CDR1 is KGHSH and CDR2 is LQKENI in the germline V gene. The V and J ends lost 3 bases and 0 bases respectively, with 15 bases between them. This CDR3 has 17 amino acids. The CDR3 nucleotides are TGTGCCAGCTCACCCCCCGACAGGTCCATAGCCAAAAACATTCAGTACTTC. Translated: CASSPPDRSIAKNIQYF.

This chain uses TRBV6-5 with TRBJ2-2, with D perhaps TRBD2 (5 bases). Germline V CDR1 and CDR2: MNHEY, SVGAGI. V was shortened by 2 bases and J by 6 bases, with 16 bases between the two germline ends. The CDR3 totals 16 residues. The CDR3 is CASSYPYRGSAGELFF. The CDR3 DNA follows: TGTGCCAGCAGTTACCCATATAGAGGGAGTGCCGGGGAGCTGTTTTTT.

The J gene is TRBJ2-1, the V gene TRBV27; 7 bases map to TRBD2. Trimming removed 5 bases from V and 7 bases from J; junction bases left unmatched: 5. Germline CDR1 is MNHEY and CDR2 is SMNVEV (reference sequence). This CDR3 has 13 amino acids. The CDR3 DNA reads TGTGCCAGCAGTCTGAGGGGAGGGAATGAGCAGTTCTTC. This codes for CASSLRGGNEQFF.

The rearrangement links TRBV30 to TRBJ1-1; a weak D match, TRBD1 (5 bases). Between the trimmed V and J ends, which lost 3 bases and 1 base, there was a span of 12 bases. Germline V gives CDR1 GTSNPN, CDR2 SVGIG (reference sequence). The CDR3 is made up of 14 amino acids. CDR3 bases: TGTGCCTGGAGCCCCCGCACAGGGAACACTGAAGCTTTCTTT. It codes for CAWSPRTGNTEAFF.

This clone was counted only a few times. V is TRBV10-1 and J is TRBJ2-3, with a possible D match to TRBD2 (5 bases). The germline V gene encodes CDR1 WNHNN and CDR2 SYGVQD (reference sequence). The CDR3 is 14 amino acids. The V end was cut by 3 bases, the J end by 6 bases, with 13 bases between. CDR3 loop: CASSDPGSGDTQYF. The CDR3 DNA reads as TGCGCCAGCAGTGACCCCGGGTCGGGGGATACGCAGTATTTT.

V gene TRBV19 combines with J gene TRBJ1-1; 7 nucleotides line up with TRBD1. After removal of 3 bases from V and 4 bases from J, the junction contained 8 bases not matched to a gene. Looked up from germline, CDR1 is LNHDA and CDR2 is SQIVND (reference sequence). The CDR3 contains 15 residues. The CDR3 DNA reads TGTGCCAGTAGTATGGCGTACAGGGGAACCACTGAAGCTTTCTTT. Translating it yields CASSMAYRGTTEAFF.

CDR3 amino acids: CASIPTSGRYNEQFF. CDR3 nucleotides: TGTGCCAGTATTCCGACTAGCGGGCGTTACAATGAGCAGTTCTTC. The chain recombines TRBV19 with TRBJ2-1, with 10 bases identical to TRBD2. Germline-derived CDR1 and CDR2 are LNHDA and SQIVND (reference sequence). J was trimmed by 4 bases and V by 7 bases; bases with no gene match: 7. This CDR3 is built from 15 residues.

The chain uses TRBV2 and TRBJ1-2; 8 nucleotides agree with TRBD1. CDR1 SNHLY and CDR2 FYNNEI come from the germline V gene. The CDR3 runs to 13 residues. V was pared by 10 bases and J by 6 bases, with 10 bases of the junction left unmatched. The CDR3 region is CATQGQGADGYTF. The CDR3 coding sequence is TGTGCCACCCAAGGACAGGGCGCGGATGGCTACACCTTC.

The rearrangement joins TRBV18 to TRBJ1-1, with TRBD1 matching 8 bases. V shed 5 bases and J 0 bases; nucleotides not matched to a gene: 2. Germline CDR1 and CDR2: KGHSH and LQKENI. CDR3 length equals 14 residues. This CDR3 reads CASSTTGVNTEAFF. The CDR3 DNA sequence: TGTGCCAGCTCAACGACAGGGGTGAACACTGAAGCTTTCTTT.

J is TRBJ2-5 and V is TRBV2; 7 nucleotides agree with TRBD1. Germline loops: CDR1 SNHLY, CDR2 FYNNEI. The CDR3 is 13 residues long. The junction had 8 bases not matched to a gene; V was cut back by 8 bases and J by 5 bases. CDR3 region: CASCQGVLETQYF. CDR3 DNA: TGTGCCAGCTGTCAGGGGGTCTTGGAGACCCAGTACTTC.

The chain combines TRBV7-2 with TRBJ2-5; possibly TRBD1 for D (6 bases). The germline V and J ends were trimmed by 3 bases and 0 bases, with 20 bases remaining between them. This CDR3 spans 18 amino acids. Germline V gives CDR1 SGHTA, CDR2 FQGNSA. The CDR3 reads CASSLGVFLGQNQETQYF. The CDR3 bases are TGTGCCAGCAGCTTGGGAGTCTTCCTTGGACAGAACCAAGAGACCCAGTACTTC.

This clone was observed a few times. V is TRBV5-4 and J is TRBJ2-1; no clear D. Trimming left V 2 bases short and J 10 bases short, with 22 bases between. Germline V gene data show CDR1 as SGHNT and CDR2 as YYREEE (reference sequence). The CDR3 is 16 amino acids. This chain's CDR3 is CASSFTLYRQFTEQFF. CDR3 sequence (DNA): TGTGCCAGCAGCTTCACACTATACCGTCAGTTTACAGAGCAGTTCTTC.